The 18 T cell receptor beta chains below come from one sample, sequenced in a study of spatial heterogeneity in lung cancer. Time point: blood at routine non-recurrence follow-up after resection. Researchers sequenced whole RNA taken from tumor, nontumor lung or frozen PBMC without sorting. MiXCR was run by TCRdb on the 5' RACE reads, yielding one entry per CDR3 protein. The top ten hold roughly 35% of the sample, which has approximately 50,000 distinct CDR3 sequences, more than 6.5% seen once. Source: PBMCs, taken at follow-up. The receptors shown here come from a female donor with early-stage non-small cell lung cancer.

This clonotype has at least ten counts. The chain uses TRBV7-2 and TRBJ2-1, with TRBD2 matching 8 bases. CDR3 length: 17 residues. Germline CDR1 reads SGHTA; CDR2 reads FQGNSA. Trimming took 4 bases from V and 6 from J; bases not matched to a gene: 14. The CDR3 sequence is CASSSPLGAGGPNEQFF. The CDR3 region has the DNA TGTGCCAGCAGCTCTCCCCTCGGGGCGGGGGGACCCAATGAGCAGTTCTTC.

In its sample, this clonotype was seen many times. This rearrangement joins TRBV20-1 to TRBJ1-3, with D perhaps matching TRBD1 (5 bases). CDR1 and CDR2 from the germline V gene are DFQATT and SNEGSKA (reference sequence). This CDR3 comprises 13 residues. V lost 7 bases to trimming and J lost 2 bases, with 12 bases between them. The CDR3 coding sequence is TGCAGTGTCTGGGGCGCCCCTGGAAACACCATATATTTT. Protein sequence: CSVWGAPGNTIYF.

The chain recombines TRBV28 with TRBJ2-7, with D hard to call. The germline V gene has CDR1 MDHEN and CDR2 SYDVKM. The CDR3 extends over 12 amino acids. V lost 6 bases and J lost 6, with 12 bases in between. CDR3 sequence: CASSPPGLEQYF. The CDR3 coding sequence is TGTGCCAGCAGCCCCCCCGGGCTCGAGCAGTACTTC.

The DNA of the CDR3 is TGTGCCAGCAGCTCCGGACGGCCGAATTACTACGAGCAGTACTTC. Its protein product is CASSSGRPNYYEQYF. This chain uses TRBV7-8 with TRBJ2-7; D remains unclear. The CDR3 is 15 amino acids. The ends were cut back, 4 bases at V and 3 bases at J, with 16 bases in the middle. Germline V gives CDR1 SGHVS, CDR2 FQNEAQ.

This clonotype was seen a few times. V and J are TRBV5-1 and TRBJ2-3; no reliable D call. This CDR3 region has 14 residues. V shed 2 bases and J shed 0 bases, with 7 bases lying between them. Per germline, CDR1 SGHRS and CDR2 YFSETQ. Here the CDR3 DNA reads TGCGCCAGCAGCTTCAACCCAAGCACAGATACGCAGTATTTT. It codes for CASSFNPSTDTQYF.

This clonotype was picked up many times. The genes are TRBV2 and TRBJ2-7; D gene ambiguous. V was clipped by 6 bases and J by 4 bases, with 13 bases between them. There are 13 residues in the CDR3. Germline V gives CDR1 SNHLY, CDR2 FYNNEI. The CDR3 spells CASRDLVAYEQYF. The CDR3 DNA sequence: TGTGCCAGCAGGGACCTCGTCGCATACGAGCAGTACTTC.

The chain carries TRBV2 and TRBJ1-1; weak D call: TRBD1 (5 bases). V was cut by 6 bases and J by 10 bases, with 12 bases left in between. CDR1 and CDR2 from the germline V gene are SNHLY and FYNNEI. The CDR3 sequence is 11 residues long. CDR3 in amino acids: CASSPDSGAFF. The CDR3, as DNA: TGTGCCAGCAGCCCCGACAGTGGAGCTTTCTTT. The whole variable domain, filled in from reference TRBV2 and TRBJ1-1, reads EPEVTQTPSHQVTQMGQEVILRCVPISNHLYFYWYRQILGQKVEFLVSFYNNEISEKSEIFDDQFSVERPDGSNFTLKIRSTKLEDSAMYFCASSPDSGAFFGQGTRLTVV.

The V call is TRBV5-1, the J call TRBJ2-2; either TRBD1 or TRBD2 may fit D (5 bases each). Trimming shortened V by 1 base and J by 4 bases, and 11 bases separated the two germline ends. The CDR3 spans 15 residues. CDR1 and CDR2 (germline): SGHRS, YFSETQ. In DNA form, the CDR3 reads TGCGCCAGCAGCTTGCCGAGGGGCGGCACCGGGGAGCTGTTTTTT. It specifies CASSLPRGGTGELFF.

The V gene is TRBV7-9, the J gene TRBJ2-1; D gene ambiguous. V lost 2 bases and J lost 8, with 7 bases in between. Germline V gene data show CDR1 as SEHNR and CDR2 as FQNEAQ (reference sequence). The CDR3 is 12 amino acids. CDR3 coding DNA: TGTGCCAGCAGCTTACTCTTCGATGAGCAGTTCTTC. This codes for CASSLLFDEQFF. Full variable domain (outside the CDR3, taken from reference TRBV7-9 and TRBJ2-1): DTGVSQNPRHKITKRGQNVTFRCDPISEHNRLYWYRQTLGQGPEFLTYFQNEAQLEKSRLLSDRFSAERPKGSFSTLEIQRTEQGDSAMYLCASSLLFDEQFFGPGTRLTVL.

This clonotype showed up just once. The chain uses TRBV5-6 and TRBJ2-7; 7 nucleotides agree with TRBD1. Germline CDR1 is SGHDT and CDR2 is YYEEEE. V dropped 4 bases and J dropped 2; count of bases not matched to a gene: 9. This CDR3 is 15 amino acids long. CDR3 loop: CASSRDSKMAYEQYF. CDR3 coding DNA: TGTGCCAGCAGCAGGGACAGCAAGATGGCCTACGAGCAGTACTTC.

The rearrangement joins TRBV7-9 to TRBJ1-1; no reliable D call. CDR3 length equals 13 residues. Looked up from germline, CDR1 is SEHNR and CDR2 is FQNEAQ (reference sequence). V was cut by 0 bases and J by 1 base, with 3 bases left in between. CDR3 in DNA: TGTGCCAGCAGCTTAGCTGAGAACACTGAAGCTTTCTTT. Its translation: CASSLAENTEAFF.

The rearrangement links TRBV4-1 to TRBJ2-2; 11 bases are shared with TRBD2. The CDR3 consists of 16 residues. With 4 bases clipped from V and 7 bases from J, the junction kept 8 bases outside the gene matches. Germline V gene lookup returns CDR1 MGHRA and CDR2 YSYEKL. The CDR3 bases are TGCGCCAGCAGCCCCCTAGCGGGGGGACTGGGCGGGGAGCTGTTTTTT. Amino acid sequence: CASSPLAGGLGGELFF.

This clonotype showed up many times. J is TRBJ1-5 and V is TRBV27; perhaps TRBD1 as D (6 bases). V lost 3 bases to trimming and J lost 2 bases, with 20 bases between them. This CDR3 has 18 residues. The germline CDR1 and CDR2 sequences are MNHEY and SMNVEV (reference sequence). CDR3 coding DNA: TGTGCCAGCAGTTTGGGACCGGGACACTACAGCGGCAATCAGCCCCAGCATTTT. The encoded protein is CASSLGPGHYSGNQPQHF.

This clonotype was counted at least ten times. The chain employs TRBV24-1 and TRBJ2-1, with D possibly called TRBD1 or TRBD2 (5 bases each). Germline values: CDR1 KGHDR, CDR2 SFDVKD. There are 18 residues in the CDR3. The germline V and J ends were trimmed by 3 bases and 2 bases, with 19 bases remaining between them. CDR3 residues: CATSDPGPGTGAYNEQFF. The CDR3 nucleotides read TGTGCCACCAGTGATCCGGGGCCCGGGACCGGAGCCTACAATGAGCAGTTCTTC.

This clonotype showed up many times. The chain joins TRBV20-1 to TRBJ1-6; D remains unclear. Trimming shortened V by 1 base and J by 0 bases, and 13 bases separated the two germline ends. This CDR3 comprises 17 residues. Germline CDR1 and CDR2: DFQATT and SNEGSKA (reference sequence). The CDR3 DNA reads as TGCAGTGCTAGAGGAGGTGTGGGAAGCTCCTATAATTCACCCCTCCACTTT. As protein: CSARGGVGSSYNSPLHF.

This clonotype was seen repeatedly, ten times or more. This rearrangement joins TRBV7-2 to TRBJ2-2; D ambiguous. There are 14 residues in the CDR3. Germline CDR1 SGHTA, CDR2 FQGNSA. V was cut by 7 bases and J by 6 bases, with 15 bases left in between. CDR3 coding DNA: TGTGCCAGCACCCTCGGTAGGGCAGCCGGGGAGCTGTTTTTT. Its translation: CASTLGRAAGELFF.

The V call is TRBV18, the J call TRBJ2-7, with D possibly being TRBD2 (6 bases). CDR3 length equals 13 residues. Germline assignment: CDR1 KGHSH and CDR2 LQKENI. Trimming took off 3 bases at V and 3 bases at J, with 9 bases between the two ends. The DNA for the CDR3 is TGTGCCAGCTCACCCGCGGGACGCTACGAGCAGTACTTC. Its protein product is CASSPAGRYEQYF.

J is TRBJ2-1 and V is TRBV5-1, with 10 bases that match TRBD1. The CDR3 spans 14 residues. The germline V gene has CDR1 SGHRS and CDR2 YFSETQ. V trimming: 4 bases; J trimming: 9 bases; junction bases outside the gene matches: 7. CDR3 nucleotides: TGCGCCAGCAGCCCGGACAGGGGGGAGGGTGAGCAGTTCTTC. Protein product: CASSPDRGEGEQFF.